This T cell receptor (beta chain) was identified during a study of shared T cell receptors in the human thymus. V gave up 7 bases and J gave up 0 bases, with 12 bases separating them. CDR3 size: 14 residues. Germline assignment: CDR1 SEHNR and CDR2 FQNEAQ (reference sequence). Clones were read by immunoSEQ multiplex PCR, and TCRdb kept only the in-frame ones, dropping some. This table has some 760,000 clones, approximately 85% appearing once. These data were also filed under a second study, of human thymus T cells.

The sequenced sample consisted of thymocytes. The TCR sequence derives from a girl under three years old with a congenital heart defect. The chain joins TRBV7-9 to TRBJ1-1; the D gene is possibly TRBD1 (5 bases). The CDR3: CASTRDLLNTEAFF. CDR3 bases: TGTGCCAGCACCAGGGACTTATTGAACACTGAAGCTTTCTTT.